This TCR beta chain was captured in a study of T cell responses to AZD1222 COVID-19 vaccine. Trimming at V came to 10 bases and at J to 7 bases, leaving 6 bases not matched to a gene. Per the germline V gene, CDR1 is KGHDR and CDR2 is SFDVKD. This CDR3 spans 12 amino acids. Study results and caveats: In a largely white British group with more females than males, clonal diversity was possibly underestimated. Spike-specific TCR breadth and depth grew following two AZD1222 doses. Repertoire collection took place solely once the T cell response had peaked.

Sequencing used immunoSEQ multiplex PCR; TCRdb keeps in-frame clones, though not all of them. The sample includes more than 150,000 clones, around 92% of them seen just once. To note about this clone: Its antigen is unknown.

Sequences were derived from peripheral blood, sampled on day 0 of AZD1222 vaccination. The TCR originated in an adult in good health. The rearrangement joins TRBV24-1 to TRBJ2-1; 7 nucleotides match TRBD2. CDR3 amino acids: CATPGLPNEQFF. CDR3 DNA sequence: TGTGCCACTCCGGGACTACCTAATGAGCAGTTCTTC.